This is a list of T cell receptor beta chains from one sample in a study of spatial heterogeneity in lung cancer. From the 5' RACE reads, TCRdb called clonotypes with MiXCR, one entry per CDR3 protein. The sample includes more than 65,000 distinct CDR3 sequences, 8% of them seen just once. The sequenced sample was PBMCs, obtained at surgery. The receptors were sampled from a male donor with early-stage non-small cell lung cancer. CDR3s include the opening cysteine and the closing phenylalanine or tryptophan. D genes are given only for firm matches. Some rows mark clone size as missing; the rest say once, few, many or name a class of expanded clone.

v_gene	d_gene	abundance	len	j_gene	CDR3nt	CDR3aa
TRBV29-1	NA	many	16	TRBJ2-2	TGCAGCGTTGAAGACCCAAGAAGGGGGGACACCGGGGAGCTGTTTTTT	CSVEDPRRGDTGELFF
TRBV5-1	NA	NA	15	TRBJ2-5	TGCGCCAGCAGTTCCCCTGGACAGAGACAAGAGACCCAGTACTTC	CASSSPGQRQETQYF
TRBV20-1	NA	many	13	TRBJ2-7	TGCAGTGCGCCCCGCGAAGGATTCTACGAGCAGTACTTC	CSAPREGFYEQYF
TRBV5-4	NA	few	13	TRBJ1-2	TGTGCCAGCAGCCCCCAACGACAGTATGGCTACACCTTC	CASSPQRQYGYTF
TRBV29-1	TRBD2	many	16	TRBJ2-1	TGCAGCGTTGGAGGTCGGCTAGCGGGAGGGAGCAATGAGCAGTTCTTC	CSVGGRLAGGSNEQFF
TRBV7-2	NA	NA	14	TRBJ2-5	TGTGCCAGCAACCCTCCGACGGAACAAGAGACCCAGTACTTC	CASNPPTEQETQYF
TRBV6-1	TRBD1	many	18	TRBJ2-7	TGTGCCAGCAGTGAAAGGGGGACAGGGGGTGCCCTATCCTACGAGCAGTACTTC	CASSERGTGGALSYEQYF
TRBV5-1	TRBD1	NA	15	TRBJ2-5	TGCGCCAGCAGCTTCGGACAGGGGGCCCAAGAGACCCAGTACTTC	CASSFGQGAQETQYF
TRBV24-1	NA	many	12	TRBJ1-1	TGTGCCACCAGTGGCCCCCACGACGGGGCTTTCTTT	CATSGPHDGAFF
TRBV5-1	TRBD2	many	15	TRBJ2-3	TGCGCCAGCAGCCTCAGCGGGAGCGGCACAGATACGCAGTATTTT	CASSLSGSGTDTQYF
TRBV3-1	NA	few	15	TRBJ1-1	TGTGCCAGCAGCCGCGACCCTCAAATGAACACTGAAGCTTTCTTT	CASSRDPQMNTEAFF
TRBV30	NA	many	14	TRBJ1-1	TGTGCCTGGAGGGGGGATGACCGGGTCACTGAAGCTTTCTTT	CAWRGDDRVTEAFF
TRBV19	TRBD1	NA	14	TRBJ1-4	TGTGCCAGTAGTATACAAGGACAGGATACTAAACTGTTTTTT	CASSIQGQDTKLFF
TRBV5-6	NA	few	15	TRBJ2-5	TGTGCCAGCAGCTTAAGTTCAAGGGTGCAAGAGACCCAGTACTTC	CASSLSSRVQETQYF
TRBV4-1	TRBD1	many	14	TRBJ1-1	TGCGCCAGCAGACAACAGGGGGCGCTTGCTGAAGCTTTCTTT	CASRQQGALAEAFF
TRBV10-1	TRBD2	few	16	TRBJ2-3	TGCGCCAGCAGTGAATTAAGCGGGAGGGCCTCAGATACGCAGTATTTT	CASSELSGRASDTQYF
TRBV29-1	TRBD2	many	16	TRBJ2-1	TGCAGCGTTGTGGGGACTAGCGGAAAATCATACAATGAGCAGTTCTTC	CSVVGTSGKSYNEQFF
TRBV6-2/TRBV6-3	NA	many	12	TRBJ2-1	TGTGCCAGCAGTTCCCGGGGAGGTGAGCAGTTCTTC	CASSSRGGEQFF
TRBV5-6	NA	many	15	TRBJ1-1	TGTGCCAGCAGCCCTCCTGGAACAGCGGGCACTGAAGCTTTCTTT	CASSPPGTAGTEAFF
TRBV20-1	NA	NA	12	TRBJ2-6	TGCAGTGCTAGAGGTGGGGCCAACGTCCTGACTTTC	CSARGGANVLTF
TRBV20-1	TRBD1	many	16	TRBJ2-7	TGCAGTGCTAGAATCTCCGACAGGGGAAACACCTACGAGCAGTACTTC	CSARISDRGNTYEQYF
TRBV11-2	NA	many	12	TRBJ1-1	TGTGCCAGCAGCCCCAGCCTGAGTGAAGCTTTCTTT	CASSPSLSEAFF
TRBV19	TRBD1	NA	13	TRBJ2-5	TGTGCCACTTCCGGGACAGGGGTTAGTGCCCAGTACTTC	CATSGTGVSAQYF
TRBV3-1	NA	few	14	TRBJ2-4	TGTGCCAGCAGCCAACTAGGAAGCCTTGACATTCAGTACTTC	CASSQLGSLDIQYF
TRBV5-1	TRBD2	many	23	TRBJ2-3	TGCGCCAGCAGCCCCCCGGGGGATCCGACTAGCGGGAGGGCATTAGATCGCACAGATACGCAGTATTTT	CASSPPGDPTSGRALDRTDTQYF
TRBV20-1	TRBD1	NA	14	TRBJ2-3	TGCAGTGCTAGGGAGGGGACAGGGACGGATACGCAGTATTTT	CSAREGTGTDTQYF
TRBV5-4	NA	NA	15	TRBJ2-1	TGTGCCAGCAGCTTGGCCGGGGGCCAATCCAATGAGCAGTTCTTC	CASSLAGGQSNEQFF
TRBV20-1	TRBD1	many	15	TRBJ1-2	TGCAGTGCTCTCGCTAGGACAGGAGAGAACTATGGCTACACCTTC	CSALARTGENYGYTF
TRBV3-1	TRBD2	NA	14	TRBJ2-5	TGTGCCAGCAGACTAGCGGGAGCACAAGAGACCCAGTACTTC	CASRLAGAQETQYF
TRBV20-1	NA	few	13	TRBJ2-5	TGCAGTGCAAAGAGGGCCGGACTAGAGACCCAGTACTTC	CSAKRAGLETQYF
TRBV9	TRBD2	few	16	TRBJ2-7	TGTGCCAGCAGCGTAGGGGTTAGCGGGAACTCCTACGAGCAGTACTTC	CASSVGVSGNSYEQYF
TRBV20-1	NA	NA	13	TRBJ1-1	TGCAGTGCTAGACGGAGGGAGAGCACTGAAGCTTTCTTT	CSARRRESTEAFF
TRBV7-9	TRBD1	many	13	TRBJ1-2	TGTGCCAGCAGCCAGGACAGGGCGAGTGGCTACACCTTC	CASSQDRASGYTF
TRBV29-1	NA	many	11	TRBJ1-4	TGCAGCGTACGGTTTAATGAAAAACTGTTTTTT	CSVRFNEKLFF
TRBV29-1	TRBD1	many	14	TRBJ1-3	TGCAGCGCCCAACAGGGGATGGGTGGAAACACCATATATTTT	CSAQQGMGGNTIYF
TRBV4-2	NA	many	15	TRBJ2-7	TGTGCCAGCAGCCGGAAGGCCGAAACTACCTACGAGCAGTACTTC	CASSRKAETTYEQYF
TRBV12-3/TRBV12-4	NA	many	14	TRBJ1-1	TGTGCCAGCAGTCTGGGGGTAGTGGGGACTGAAGCTTTCTTT	CASSLGVVGTEAFF
TRBV10-3	NA	many	15	TRBJ1-2	TGTGCCATCAGTGAAAGGGAATTGGCTAACTATGGCTACACCTTC	CAISERELANYGYTF
TRBV5-1	NA	few	14	TRBJ1-4	TGCGCCAGCAGCCTGACGGATTATAATGAAAAACTGTTTTTT	CASSLTDYNEKLFF